This T cell receptor beta chain was recovered during a study of blood T cell repertoires in COVID-19. As for the study in general: Samples representing acute and convalescent COVID-19 were sourced from the United States, Italy and Spain. PBMCs, B-cell-depleted T cells, or T cells provided the cDNA or gDNA that made up the material.

How the authors handled the data: Reference gene primer amplification in the assay estimated nucleated cell counts. Sequenced by immunoSEQ multiplex PCR; TCRdb stores in-frame clones only, minus some. D and trimming come from the DNA, and the V and J calls and clone size come from that table. The data contain some 250,000 clones, over 80% of them seen just once; the ten biggest clones take up 27%. The germline CDR1 and CDR2 sequences are SGHRS and YFSETQ. The CDR3 extends over 13 amino acids. Deletions cut 1 base from V and 7 bases from J, with 12 bases between. This TCR was sampled from a man aged 35 to 55 with acute or convalescent COVID-19. The genes are TRBV5-1 and TRBJ2-7, with D possibly TRBD2 on 5 matching bases. The sequencing sample was made of peripheral blood. The CDR3 loop reads CASSLSDYGEQYF. Here the CDR3 DNA reads TGCGCCAGCAGCTTGTCCGACTACGGAGAGCAGTACTTC.